This TCR beta chain comes out of a study of blood T cell dynamics during melanoma immunotherapy. Study at large: First-line therapy was either pembrolizumab or nivolumab with ipilimumab for metastatic melanoma. General observations from the study: Unlike progressors, later disease-control patients had W3 repertoires gaining clonality or diversity.

With 5 bases clipped from V and 5 bases from J, the junction kept 5 bases outside the gene matches. Germline V gene lookup returns CDR1 MNHEY and CDR2 SVGAGI. This CDR3 has 14 residues. Every bulk PBMC sample received the same 350 ng of DNA. Profiled with immunoSEQ multiplex PCR; TCRdb holds only in-frame clones, not every one. The repertoire consists of 5,400 or so clones, with approximately 84% occurring once and the leading ten covering approximately 32%. Regarding this clone: Its target is unknown.

Time point described: week 3, after first cycle of checkpoint inhibitor. The chain carries TRBV6-5 and TRBJ2-3; 9 bases align to TRBD2. The origin of this receptor is a human donor with melanoma. Some clones in this sample may be carry-over from other donors' samples. Sequencing was performed on blood, taken from a patient treated with checkpoint blockade. The CDR3 loop is CASSPGLAIDTQYF. The CDR3 DNA sequence: TGTGCCAGCAGTCCCGGACTAGCGATAGATACGCAGTATTTT.